This TCR beta chain was profiled in a study of CD8 T cells in ankylosing spondylitis (dated by TCRdb to 2016 to 2017). The study in broad terms: To find TCR variants linked to disease, the study profiled T cell receptor beta repertoires in ankylosing spondylitis patients and healthy donors. In total, the full study cohort was made up of roughly 110 healthy donors and approximately 24 ankylosing spondylitis patients. Peripheral blood was sampled, and synovial fluid was also collected from ankylosing spondylitis patients.

Taken from the germline V gene, the CDR1 and CDR2 loops are MNHNS and SASEGT. There are 14 amino acids in the CDR3, from cysteine to phenylalanine inclusive. The sequence is cut down to CDR3 DNA, 42 bases in frame from base 1. V is reduced by 1 base and J by 7 bases, leaving a spacing of 13 bases between them. This clonotype was counted only a few times. Its antigen is still unknown. The record has no base qualities; no much larger clone is one base away. What the study reported, not specific to this receptor: Blood from ankylosing spondylitis patients appeared to be characterized by a TCR beta motif made up of several highly homologous amino acid variants. The disease-linked clones had a CD8+ phenotype and were found at relatively low frequencies in peripheral blood. Some motif variants had previously been reported in the synovial fluid and blood of reactive arthritis patients, which suggests shared mechanisms of disease initiation. The disease-linked clones were reported to be significantly enriched in matched synovial fluid samples from ankylosing spondylitis patients.

Sequencing took place on an Illumina HiSeq 2500. Quantitative 5'-RACE with molecular barcodes was used to prepare TCR beta libraries. The original methods were these. A new computational method, built on a probabilistic model of VDJ rearrangement, was used to identify disease-linked TCR variants. TCRdb redid the processing of the public reads, applying fastp at Q25 and MiXCR, and retained in-frame beta chains. Entries that share a CDR3 protein sequence are merged under the most common genes and DNA. Clone size and V and J calls follow TCRdb, not the original study. The table for this sample lists 150,000 or so distinct CDR3 sequences; under 35% of them were counted only once. Of the sample, over 5.5% falls within the top ten clones. Synovial fluid samples were paired with blood samples taken from the same ankylosing spondylitis patients.

The rearranged chain carries TRBV6-1 and TRBJ1-1; TRBD1 is possibly the D segment (5 matching bases). The clonotype was recovered from a male donor with ankylosing spondylitis. The sequenced material came from synovial fluid, either unsorted or a sorted T cell fraction (not recorded which). The encoded CDR3 is CASSEGGRPSEAFF. DNA sequence: TGTGCCAGCAGTGAAGGGGGGAGACCTAGTGAAGCTTTCTTT.